This T cell receptor beta chain was profiled in a study of cytomegalovirus exposure and HLA in healthy donors. The wider study: Roughly 80 million unique TCRs from HLA-typed donors made up an early data release.

Primers included in the PCR were 60 Vbeta and 13 Jbeta primers. Using immunoSEQ multiplex PCR, the repertoire was profiled, and TCRdb retains in-frame clones only, with some absent. The sample holds over 130,000 clones; about 66% are singletons and the top ten take roughly 1.8%. Study-wide results and caveats: The analysis excluded some indistinguishable V segments, including TRBV6-2 and TRBV6-3.

Germline CDR1 reads SEHNR; CDR2 reads FQNEAQ (reference sequence). CDR3 length: 14 amino acids. Trimming took off 6 bases at V and 4 bases at J, with 16 bases between the two ends. As for this clone: Its antigen remains unidentified.

Sequences were obtained from PBMCs. This chain links TRBV7-9 with TRBJ2-7; D gene uncertain. This receptor was identified in a male donor in good health and CMV-seronegative. The CDR3 loop reads CASSSPTNLYEQYF. The CDR3 DNA sequence: TGTGCCAGCAGTTCTCCCACCAACCTATACGAGCAGTACTTC. The variable domain in full, completed from reference TRBV7-9 and TRBJ2-7, reads DTGVSQNPRHKITKRGQNVTFRCDPISEHNRLYWYRQTLGQGPEFLTYFQNEAQLEKSRLLSDRFSAERPKGSFSTLEIQRTEQGDSAMYLCASSSPTNLYEQYFGPGTRLTVT.